A single sample gave rise to the 5 T cell receptor beta chains below, sequenced in a study of shared clonotypes between healthy human individuals. This table comes from immunoSEQ multiplex PCR, and its TCRdb copy is limited to in-frame clones, with some not included. There are approximately 2.3 million clones in the sample; about 92% occur only once, and 0.39% lies in the top ten. Sequenced input: naive CD4+ T cells from PBMCs. The subset is: CD45RA+ positively selected. These receptors came from a man younger than 35 in good health. Some clones in this sample may be carry-over from other donors' samples.

The J gene is TRBJ2-1, the V gene TRBV4-2; TRBD1 aligns across 9 bases. The CDR3 spans 15 residues. Germline CDR1 LGHNA, CDR2 YNFKEQ. V shed 3 bases, J shed 9 bases, and the junction held 9 bases outside the gene matches. The CDR3 DNA reads TGTGCCAGCAGCCACTCCGGGACAGGGTCAAGTGAGCAGTTCTTC. This translates into CASSHSGTGSSEQFF.

This rearrangement joins TRBV5-1 to TRBJ2-2; D unclear. Deletions cut 5 bases from V and 0 bases from J, with 8 bases between. Per the germline V gene, CDR1 is SGHRS and CDR2 is YFSETQ. The CDR3 is 14 amino acids. The CDR3 here is CASRYLANTGELFF. The CDR3 DNA sequence: TGCGCCAGCAGATATCTAGCGAACACCGGGGAGCTGTTTTTT.

The chain employs TRBV15 and TRBJ2-3; TRBD1 aligns across 8 bases. Trimming cost V 0 bases and J 5 bases; bases outside gene matches: 7. CDR3 length: 16 amino acids. CDR1 is LNHNV and CDR2 is YYDKDF in the germline V gene (reference sequence). The chain's CDR3 is CATSREADRAKDTQYF. CDR3 DNA: TGTGCCACCAGCAGAGAGGCGGACAGGGCTAAAGATACGCAGTATTTT.

The chain joins TRBV30 to TRBJ2-3; D may be TRBD2 (5 bases). V gave up 5 bases and J gave up 4 bases, with 7 bases separating them. Germline loops: CDR1 GTSNPN, CDR2 SVGIG (reference sequence). The CDR3 spans 11 residues. The CDR3: CAWGRSDTQYF. In nucleotides, the CDR3 is TGTGCCTGGGGGAGATCAGATACGCAGTATTTT.

The chain has TRBV28 and TRBJ2-1, with 7 bases fitting TRBD2. V shed 3 bases, J shed 2 bases, and the junction held 4 bases outside the gene matches. The CDR3 length is 15 residues. Germline CDR1 MDHEN, CDR2 SYDVKM. The CDR3 nucleotides are TGTGCCAGCAGTTTGCTAGCGGATACCTACAATGAGCAGTTCTTC. It specifies CASSLLADTYNEQFF.